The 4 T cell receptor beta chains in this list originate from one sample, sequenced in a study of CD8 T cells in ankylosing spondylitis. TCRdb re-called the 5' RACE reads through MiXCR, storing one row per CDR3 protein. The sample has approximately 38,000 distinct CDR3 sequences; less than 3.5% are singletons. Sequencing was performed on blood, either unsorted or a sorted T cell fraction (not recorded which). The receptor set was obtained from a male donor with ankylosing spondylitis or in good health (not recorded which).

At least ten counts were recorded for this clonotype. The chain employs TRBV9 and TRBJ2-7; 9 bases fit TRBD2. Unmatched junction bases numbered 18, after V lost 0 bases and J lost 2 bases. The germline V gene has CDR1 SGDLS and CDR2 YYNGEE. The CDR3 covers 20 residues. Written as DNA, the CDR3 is TGTGCCAGCAGCGTAGGAGGTCCGGGGTTTCTAGCGGGGAATCCCTACGAGCAGTACTTC. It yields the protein CASSVGGPGFLAGNPYEQYF.

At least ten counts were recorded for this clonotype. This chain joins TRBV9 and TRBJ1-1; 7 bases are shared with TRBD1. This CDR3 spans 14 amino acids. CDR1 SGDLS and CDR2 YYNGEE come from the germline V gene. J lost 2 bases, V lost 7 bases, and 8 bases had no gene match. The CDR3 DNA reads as TGTGCCAGCGGTAGGGGGACAGCCAACACTGAAGCTTTCTTT. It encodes CASGRGTANTEAFF.

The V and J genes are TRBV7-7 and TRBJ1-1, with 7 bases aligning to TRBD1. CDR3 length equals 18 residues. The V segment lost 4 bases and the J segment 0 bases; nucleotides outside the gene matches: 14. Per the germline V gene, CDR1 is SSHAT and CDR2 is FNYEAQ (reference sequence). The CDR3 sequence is CASSSPVPRDSMNTEAFF. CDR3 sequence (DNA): TGTGCCAGCAGCTCGCCAGTACCTCGGGACAGCATGAACACTGAAGCTTTCTTT.

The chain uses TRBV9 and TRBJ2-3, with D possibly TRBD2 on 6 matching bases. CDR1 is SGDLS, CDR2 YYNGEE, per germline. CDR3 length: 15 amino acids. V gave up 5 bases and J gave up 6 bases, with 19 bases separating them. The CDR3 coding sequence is TGTGCCAGCAGTCGTGGCTGGCGGGGCGGGGATACGCAGTATTTT. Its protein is CASSRGWRGGDTQYF.